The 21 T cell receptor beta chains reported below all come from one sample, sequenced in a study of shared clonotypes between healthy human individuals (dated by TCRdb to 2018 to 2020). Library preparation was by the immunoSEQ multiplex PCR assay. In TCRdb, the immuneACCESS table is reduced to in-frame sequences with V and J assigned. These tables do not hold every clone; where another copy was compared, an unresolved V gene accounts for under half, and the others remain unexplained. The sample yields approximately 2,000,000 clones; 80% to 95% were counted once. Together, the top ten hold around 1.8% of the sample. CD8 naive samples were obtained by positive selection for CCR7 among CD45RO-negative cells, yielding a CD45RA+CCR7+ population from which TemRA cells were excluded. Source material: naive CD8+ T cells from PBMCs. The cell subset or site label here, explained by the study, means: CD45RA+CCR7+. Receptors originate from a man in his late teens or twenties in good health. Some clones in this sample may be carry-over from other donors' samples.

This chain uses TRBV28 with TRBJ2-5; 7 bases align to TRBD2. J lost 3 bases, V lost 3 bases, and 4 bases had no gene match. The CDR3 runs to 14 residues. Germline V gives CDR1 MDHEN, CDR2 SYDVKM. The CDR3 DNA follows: TGTGCCAGCAGTTTTCTAGCGGAGGAAGAGACCCAGTACTTC. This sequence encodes CASSFLAEEETQYF. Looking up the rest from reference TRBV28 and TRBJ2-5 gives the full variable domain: DVKVTQSSRYLVKRTGEKVFLECVQDMDHENMFWYRQDPGLGLRLIYFSYDVKMKEKGDIPEGYSVSREKKERFSLILESASTNQTSMYLCASSFLAEEETQYFGPGTRLLVL.

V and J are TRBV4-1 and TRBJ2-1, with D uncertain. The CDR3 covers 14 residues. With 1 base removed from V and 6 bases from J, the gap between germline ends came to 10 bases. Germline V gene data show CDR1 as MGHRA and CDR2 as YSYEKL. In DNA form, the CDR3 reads TGCGCCAGCAGCCAAGTAGGAGCTTTCAATGAGCAGTTCTTC. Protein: CASSQVGAFNEQFF.

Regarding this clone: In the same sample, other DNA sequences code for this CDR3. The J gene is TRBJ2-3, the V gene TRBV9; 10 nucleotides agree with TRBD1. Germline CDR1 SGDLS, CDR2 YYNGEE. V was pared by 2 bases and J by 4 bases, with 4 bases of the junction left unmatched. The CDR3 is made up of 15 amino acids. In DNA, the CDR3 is TGTGCCAGCAGCGTTGCCGGGACAGGGGCAGATACGCAGTATTTT. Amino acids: CASSVAGTGADTQYF.

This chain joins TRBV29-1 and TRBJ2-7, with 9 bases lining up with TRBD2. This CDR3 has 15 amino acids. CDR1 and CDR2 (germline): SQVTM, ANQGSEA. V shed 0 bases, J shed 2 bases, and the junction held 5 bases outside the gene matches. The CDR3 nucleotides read TGCAGCGTTGAAGATCCTAGCGGGGTTGCCTACGAGCAGTACTTC. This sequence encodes CSVEDPSGVAYEQYF.

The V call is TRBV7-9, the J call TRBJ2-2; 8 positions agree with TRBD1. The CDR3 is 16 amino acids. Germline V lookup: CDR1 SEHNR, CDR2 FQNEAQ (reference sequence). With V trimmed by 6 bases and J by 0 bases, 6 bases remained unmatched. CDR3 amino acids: CASRVGQGPNTGELFF. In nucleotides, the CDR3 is TGTGCCAGCAGGGTTGGACAGGGCCCGAACACCGGGGAGCTGTTTTTT.

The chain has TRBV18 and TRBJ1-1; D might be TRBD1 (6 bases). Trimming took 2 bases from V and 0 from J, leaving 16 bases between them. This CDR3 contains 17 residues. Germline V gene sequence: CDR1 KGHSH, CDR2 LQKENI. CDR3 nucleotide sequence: TGTGCCAGCTCACCAGGCCCGGACAGAGAGATGAACACTGAAGCTTTCTTT. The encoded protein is CASSPGPDREMNTEAFF. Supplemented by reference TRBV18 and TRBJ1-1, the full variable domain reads NAGVMQNPRHLVRRRGQEARLRCSPMKGHSHVYWYRQLPEEGLKFMVYLQKENIIDESGMPKERFSAEFPKEGPSILRIQQVVRGDSAAYFCASSPGPDREMNTEAFFGQGTRLTVV.

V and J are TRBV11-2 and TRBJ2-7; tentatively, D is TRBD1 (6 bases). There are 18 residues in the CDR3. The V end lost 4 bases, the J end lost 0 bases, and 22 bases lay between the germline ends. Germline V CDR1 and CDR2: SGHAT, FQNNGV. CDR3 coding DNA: TGTGCCAGCAGCTCCTGGACAGCGCCTGCGGGCAGCTCCTACGAGCAGTACTTC. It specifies CASSSWTAPAGSSYEQYF.

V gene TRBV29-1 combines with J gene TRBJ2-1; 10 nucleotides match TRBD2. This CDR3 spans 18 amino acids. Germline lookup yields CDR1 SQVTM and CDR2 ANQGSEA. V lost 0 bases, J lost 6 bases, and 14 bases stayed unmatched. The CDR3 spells CSVEDRYGSGRTVNEQFF. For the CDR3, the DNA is TGCAGCGTTGAAGATCGCTATGGTAGCGGGAGGACGGTCAATGAGCAGTTCTTC.

The CDR3 spells CASSLGTSGSGDTGELFF. The CDR3 DNA is TGTGCCAGCAGTTTAGGGACTAGCGGGAGTGGGGACACCGGGGAGCTGTTTTTT. The genes are TRBV27 and TRBJ2-2; 14 bases are a match to TRBD2. Trimming removed 2 bases from V and 3 bases from J; junction bases left unmatched: 5. Germline V gene lookup returns CDR1 MNHEY and CDR2 SMNVEV (reference sequence). The CDR3 is made up of 18 amino acids.

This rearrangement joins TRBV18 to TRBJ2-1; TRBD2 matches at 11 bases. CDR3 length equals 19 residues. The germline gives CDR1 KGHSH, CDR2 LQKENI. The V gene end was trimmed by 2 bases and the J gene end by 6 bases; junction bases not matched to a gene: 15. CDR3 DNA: TGTGCCAGCTCACCAAGACTACTACTAGCGGGAGATTTTGGCAATGAGCAGTTCTTC. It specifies CASSPRLLLAGDFGNEQFF. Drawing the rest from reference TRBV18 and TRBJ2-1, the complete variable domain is NAGVMQNPRHLVRRRGQEARLRCSPMKGHSHVYWYRQLPEEGLKFMVYLQKENIIDESGMPKERFSAEFPKEGPSILRIQQVVRGDSAAYFCASSPRLLLAGDFGNEQFFGPGTRLTVL.

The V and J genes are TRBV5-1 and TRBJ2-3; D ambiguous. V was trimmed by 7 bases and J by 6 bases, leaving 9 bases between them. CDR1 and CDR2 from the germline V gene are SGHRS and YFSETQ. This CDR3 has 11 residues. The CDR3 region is CASQWADTQYF. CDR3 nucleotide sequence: TGCGCCAGCCAGTGGGCGGATACGCAGTATTTT.

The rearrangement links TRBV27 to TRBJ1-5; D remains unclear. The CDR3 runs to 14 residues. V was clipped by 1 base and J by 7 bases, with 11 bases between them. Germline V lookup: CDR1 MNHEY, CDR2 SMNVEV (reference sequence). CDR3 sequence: CASSLYPLGQPQHF. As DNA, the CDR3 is TGTGCCAGCAGTTTATACCCCCTTGGCCAGCCCCAGCATTTT.

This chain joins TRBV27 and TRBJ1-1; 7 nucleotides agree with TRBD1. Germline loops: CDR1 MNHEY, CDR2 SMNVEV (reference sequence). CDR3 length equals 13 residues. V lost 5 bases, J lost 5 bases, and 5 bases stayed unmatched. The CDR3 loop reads CASSGTGVTEAFF. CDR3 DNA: TGTGCCAGCAGTGGTACAGGGGTAACTGAAGCTTTCTTT.

The CDR3 spells CASTPWSAGEDIGFF. The CDR3 nucleotides read TGCGCCAGCACCCCCTGGTCGGCAGGGGAAGATATTGGTTTCTTT. The gene calls are TRBV5-1 and TRBJ1-1, with a tentative D call TRBD1 (6 bases). Germline V lookup: CDR1 SGHRS, CDR2 YFSETQ. There are 15 residues in the CDR3. Trimming removed 6 bases from V and 13 bases from J, with 28 bases in between.

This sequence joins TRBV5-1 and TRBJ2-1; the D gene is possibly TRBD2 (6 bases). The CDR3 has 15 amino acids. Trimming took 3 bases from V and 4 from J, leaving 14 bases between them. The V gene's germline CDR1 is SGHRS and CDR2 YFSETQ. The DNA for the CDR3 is TGCGCCAGCAGCTCAAGTAGCGGCAAATACAATGAGCAGTTCTTC. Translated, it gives CASSSSSGKYNEQFF. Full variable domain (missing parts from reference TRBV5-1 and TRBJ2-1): KAGVTQTPRYLIKTRGQQVTLSCSPISGHRSVSWYQQTPGQGLQFLFEYFSETQRNKGNFPGRFSGRQFSNSRSEMNVSTLELGDSALYLCASSSSSGKYNEQFFGPGTRLTVL.

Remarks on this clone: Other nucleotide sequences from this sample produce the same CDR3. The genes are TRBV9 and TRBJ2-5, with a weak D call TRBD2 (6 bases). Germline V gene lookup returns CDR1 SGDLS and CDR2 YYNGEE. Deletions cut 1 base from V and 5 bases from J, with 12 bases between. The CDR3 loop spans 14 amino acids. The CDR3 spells CASSVSGSWETQYF. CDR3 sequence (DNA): TGTGCCAGCAGCGTATCCGGGAGCTGGGAGACCCAGTACTTC.

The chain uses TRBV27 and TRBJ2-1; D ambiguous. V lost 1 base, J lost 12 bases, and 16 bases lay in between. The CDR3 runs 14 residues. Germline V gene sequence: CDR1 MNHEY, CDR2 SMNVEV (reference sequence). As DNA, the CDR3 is TGTGCCAGCAGTTTATTCCCTGGGGTTTATGCGCAGTTCTTC. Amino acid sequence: CASSLFPGVYAQFF.

CDR3 nucleotides: TGTGCCATCAGTGTCTCCCGGGACAGCTCCTACAATGAGCAGTTCTTC. It translates to CAISVSRDSSYNEQFF. V is TRBV10-3 and J is TRBJ2-1; TRBD1 aligns across 7 bases. The trim removed 4 bases at V and 0 bases at J, leaving 6 bases unmatched. The CDR3 has 16 residues. In germline, CDR1 is ENHRY, CDR2 SYGVKD.

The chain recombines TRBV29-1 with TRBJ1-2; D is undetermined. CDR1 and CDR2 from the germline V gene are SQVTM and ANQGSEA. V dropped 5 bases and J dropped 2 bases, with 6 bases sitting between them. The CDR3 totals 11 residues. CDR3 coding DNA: TGCAGCGTTATGGTGAACTATGGCTACACCTTC. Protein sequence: CSVMVNYGYTF. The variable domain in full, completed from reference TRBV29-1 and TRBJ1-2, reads SAVISQKPSRDICQRGTSLTIQCQVDSQVTMMFWYRQQPGQSLTLIATANQGSEATYESGFVIDKFPISRPNLTFSTLTVSNMSPEDSSIYLCSVMVNYGYTFGSGTRLTVV.

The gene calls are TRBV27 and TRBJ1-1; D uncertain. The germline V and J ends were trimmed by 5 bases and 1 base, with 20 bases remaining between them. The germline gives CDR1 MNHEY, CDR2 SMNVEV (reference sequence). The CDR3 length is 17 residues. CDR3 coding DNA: TGTGCCAGCAGTACCTTTCCCGGGTTGGACCCGAACACTGAAGCTTTCTTT. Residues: CASSTFPGLDPNTEAFF.

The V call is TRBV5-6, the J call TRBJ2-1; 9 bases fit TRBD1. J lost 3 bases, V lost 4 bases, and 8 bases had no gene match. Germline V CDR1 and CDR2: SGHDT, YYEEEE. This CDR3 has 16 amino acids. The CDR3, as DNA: TGTGCCAGCAGCCTCCGGGACAGGGAATTCTACAATGAGCAGTTCTTC. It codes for CASSLRDREFYNEQFF.